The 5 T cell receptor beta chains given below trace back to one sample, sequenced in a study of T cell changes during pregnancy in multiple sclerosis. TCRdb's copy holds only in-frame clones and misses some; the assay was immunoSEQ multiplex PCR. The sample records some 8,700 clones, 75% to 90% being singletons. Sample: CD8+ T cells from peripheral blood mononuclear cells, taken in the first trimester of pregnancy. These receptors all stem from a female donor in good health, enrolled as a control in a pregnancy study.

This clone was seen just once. As DNA, the CDR3 is TGTGCCAGCAGCGCTGGGGACAGGGGGATTTTAGCTTTCTTT. This encodes CASSAGDRGILAFF. The chain has TRBV13 and TRBJ1-1, with 11 bases lining up with TRBD1. In germline, CDR1 is PRHDT, CDR2 FYEKMQ (reference sequence). J lost 10 bases, V lost 5 bases, and 9 bases had no gene match. This CDR3 is built from 14 residues. The full variable domain, its missing parts supplied by reference TRBV13 and TRBJ1-1, is AAGVIQSPRHLIKEKRETATLKCYPIPRHDTVYWYQQGPGQDPQFLISFYEKMQSDKGSIPDRFSAQQFSDYHSELNMSSLELGDSALYFCASSAGDRGILAFFGQGTRLTVV.

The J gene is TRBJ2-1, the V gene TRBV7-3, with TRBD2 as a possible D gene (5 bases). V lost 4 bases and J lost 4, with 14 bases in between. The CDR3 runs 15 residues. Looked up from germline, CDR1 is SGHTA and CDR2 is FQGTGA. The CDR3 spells CASSSTGGDYNEQFF. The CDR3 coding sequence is TGTGCCAGCAGCTCCACCGGAGGCGATTACAATGAGCAGTTCTTC.

The CDR3 loop reads CASSLRPWAGGAYNEQFF. The CDR3 region has the DNA TGTGCCAGCAGTTTAAGGCCCTGGGCGGGAGGGGCCTACAATGAGCAGTTCTTC. The genes are TRBV28 and TRBJ2-1; 9 bases align to TRBD2. This CDR3 has 18 residues. The germline gives CDR1 MDHEN, CDR2 SYDVKM. The V and J ends lost 2 bases and 2 bases, in that order; junction bases with no gene match: 10.

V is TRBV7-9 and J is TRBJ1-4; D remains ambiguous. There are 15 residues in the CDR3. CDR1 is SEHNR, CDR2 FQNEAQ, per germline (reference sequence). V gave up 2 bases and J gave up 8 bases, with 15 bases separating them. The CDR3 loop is CASSLYREKGEKLFF. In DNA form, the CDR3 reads TGTGCCAGCAGCTTATATCGGGAAAAAGGAGAAAAACTGTTTTTT.

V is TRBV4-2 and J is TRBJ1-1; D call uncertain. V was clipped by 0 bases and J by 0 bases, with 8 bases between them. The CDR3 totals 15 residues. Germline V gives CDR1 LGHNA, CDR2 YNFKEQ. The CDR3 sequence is CASSQEREMNTEAFF. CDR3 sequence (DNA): TGTGCCAGCAGCCAAGAGCGGGAGATGAACACTGAAGCTTTCTTT.